This T cell receptor (beta chain) emerged from a study of circulating CD8 cells and anti-PD-1 response in melanoma. Overall study: About 50% of the 13 melanoma patients received first-line anti-PD-1 therapy.

Trimming removed 5 bases at V and 5 bases at J, with 19 bases between. This CDR3 is built from 16 residues. Germline V CDR1 and CDR2: SGHTA, FQGTGA. This clonotype is medium-sized in the sample. Live CD3+CD8+TCRalphabeta+ cells were sorted into four subsets by PD-1 and/or TIGIT. Each library started from approximately 15 ng of total RNA using the QIAseq Immune Repertoire TCR panel. TCRdb reprocessed the reads with MiXCR, giving one entry per CDR3 protein. The sample consists of around 2,400 distinct CDR3 sequences, roughly 7.9% of them appearing once. The clonotype was recovered from a human donor with melanoma. The gene calls are TRBV7-3 and TRBJ2-1; possible D gene TRBD1, 6 bases. The sequences come from CD8+ T cells from PBMCs, collected at baseline or after one month of anti-PD-1 therapy (not recorded which). As DNA, the CDR3 is TGTGCCAGCAGCCCACCGGACAGTTTTTTGAACAATGAGCAGTTCTTC. Its protein product is CASSPPDSFLNNEQFF. Using reference TRBV7-3 and TRBJ2-1 for the parts outside the CDR3, the full variable domain is GAGVSQTPSNKVTEKGKYVELRCDPISGHTALYWYRQSLGQGPEFLIYFQGTGAADDSGLPNDRFFAVRPEGSVSTLKIQRTERGDSAVYLCASSPPDSFLNNEQFFGPGTRLTVL.